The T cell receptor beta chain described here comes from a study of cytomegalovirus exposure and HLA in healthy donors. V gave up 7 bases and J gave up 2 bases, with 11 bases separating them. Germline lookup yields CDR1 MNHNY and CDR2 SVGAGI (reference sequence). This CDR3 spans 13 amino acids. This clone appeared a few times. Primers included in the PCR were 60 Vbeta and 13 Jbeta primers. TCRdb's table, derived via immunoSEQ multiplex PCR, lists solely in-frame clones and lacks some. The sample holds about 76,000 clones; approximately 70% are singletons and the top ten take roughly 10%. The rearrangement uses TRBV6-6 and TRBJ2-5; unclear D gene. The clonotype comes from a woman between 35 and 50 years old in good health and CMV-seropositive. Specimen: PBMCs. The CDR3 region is CASTASAQETQYF. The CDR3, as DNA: TGTGCCAGCACCGCCAGTGCTCAAGAGACCCAGTACTTC.